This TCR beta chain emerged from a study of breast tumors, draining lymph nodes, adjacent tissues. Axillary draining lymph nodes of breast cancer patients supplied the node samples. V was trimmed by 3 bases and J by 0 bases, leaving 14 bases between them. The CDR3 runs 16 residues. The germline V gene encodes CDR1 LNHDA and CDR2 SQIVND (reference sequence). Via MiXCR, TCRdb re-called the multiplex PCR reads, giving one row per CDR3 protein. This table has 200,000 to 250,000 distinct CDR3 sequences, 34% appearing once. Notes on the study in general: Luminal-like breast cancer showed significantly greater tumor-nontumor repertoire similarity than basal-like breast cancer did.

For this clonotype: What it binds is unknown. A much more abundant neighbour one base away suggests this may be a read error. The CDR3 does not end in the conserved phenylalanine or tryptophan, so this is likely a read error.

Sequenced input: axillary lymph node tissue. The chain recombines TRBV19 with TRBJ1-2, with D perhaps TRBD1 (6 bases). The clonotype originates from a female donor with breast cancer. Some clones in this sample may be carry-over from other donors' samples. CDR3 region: CASSILGAIPNYGYTS. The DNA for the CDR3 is TGTGCCAGTAGTATCTTGGGGGCTATACCTAACTATGGCTACACCTCC.